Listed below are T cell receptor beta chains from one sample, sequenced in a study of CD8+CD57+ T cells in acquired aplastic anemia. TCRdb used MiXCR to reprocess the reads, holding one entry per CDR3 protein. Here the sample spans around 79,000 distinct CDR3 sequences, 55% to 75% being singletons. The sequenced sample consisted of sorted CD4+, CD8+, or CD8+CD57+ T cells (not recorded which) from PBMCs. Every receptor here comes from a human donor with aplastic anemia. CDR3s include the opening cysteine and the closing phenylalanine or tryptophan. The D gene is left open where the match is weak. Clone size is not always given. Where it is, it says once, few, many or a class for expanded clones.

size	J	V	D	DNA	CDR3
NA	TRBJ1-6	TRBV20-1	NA	TGCAGTGCTAGAATTATCGGGATAGGCAATTCACCCCTCCACTTT	CSARIIGIGNSPLHF
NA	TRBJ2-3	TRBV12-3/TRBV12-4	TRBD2	TGTGCCAGCAGTTTGCGGGGGGCCACAGATACGCAGTATTTT	CASSLRGATDTQYF
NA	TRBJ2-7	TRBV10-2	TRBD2	TGCGCCAGCAGTGGCTTAGCGGGGTCTGTCCACGAGCAGTACTTC	CASSGLAGSVHEQYF
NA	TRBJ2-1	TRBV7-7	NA	TGTGCCAGCAGCTTAGGGTCTGGGAGCGAGCAGTTCTTC	CASSLGSGSEQFF
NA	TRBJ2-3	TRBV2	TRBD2	TGTGCCAGCACCAGAAGTCGTCGGGGACTAGCCACAGATACGCAGTATTTT	CASTRSRRGLATDTQYF
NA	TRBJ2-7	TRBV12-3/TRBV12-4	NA	TGTGCCAGCAGTTCGGACAGCACCTACGAGCAGTACTTC	CASSSDSTYEQYF
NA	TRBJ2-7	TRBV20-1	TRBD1	TGCAGTGCTAGAGATCCTGGGACAGCCTACGAGCAGTACTTC	CSARDPGTAYEQYF
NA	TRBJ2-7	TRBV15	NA	TGTGCCACCAGCGGGACGGACTCCTACGAGCAGTACTTC	CATSGTDSYEQYF
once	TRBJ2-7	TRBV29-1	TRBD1	TGCAGCGCTAGACAGGGTAGTACCTACGAGCAGTACTTC	CSARQGSTYEQYF
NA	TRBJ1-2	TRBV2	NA	TGTGCCAGCGTAGACTTTGTCGGGGCTAACTATGGCTACACCTTC	CASVDFVGANYGYTF
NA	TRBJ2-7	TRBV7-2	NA	TGTGCCAGCAGGTTGGGCAGTACCTACGAGCAGTACTTC	CASRLGSTYEQYF
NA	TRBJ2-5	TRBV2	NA	TGTGCCAGTTTTAGCCTTAGCTGGGGGCGACCGTCCCAGTACTTC	CASFSLSWGRPSQYF
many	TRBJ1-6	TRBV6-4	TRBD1	TGTGCCAGCAGTGAGAACAGGGGTGGGTCACCCCTCCACTTT	CASSENRGGSPLHF
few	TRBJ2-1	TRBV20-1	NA	TGCAGTGCCCCTGAAGAGGGGCTGGAGCAGTTCTTC	CSAPEEGLEQFF
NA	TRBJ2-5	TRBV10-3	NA	TGTGCCATCAGTGAGGTCGGTACAGGGAAAGAGACCCAGTACTTC	CAISEVGTGKETQYF
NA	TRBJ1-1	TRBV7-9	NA	TGTGCCAGCAGCTTAAGTACCAGGGTGGACACTGACGCTTTCTTT	CASSLSTRVDTDAFF
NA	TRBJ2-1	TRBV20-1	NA	TGCAGTGTTCAGGCCTACAATGAGCAGTTCTTC	CSVQAYNEQFF
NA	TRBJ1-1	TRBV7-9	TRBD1	TGTGCCAGCAGCTTAGGGGACAGAATGAACACTGAAGCTTTCTTT	CASSLGDRMNTEAFF
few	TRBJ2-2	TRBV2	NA	TGTGCCAGCACGGAGGCCCTGGAGCTGTTTTTT	CASTEALELFF
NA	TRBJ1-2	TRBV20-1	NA	TGCAGTGCTAGAGACCGAGGGCATGGCTACACCTTC	CSARDRGHGYTF
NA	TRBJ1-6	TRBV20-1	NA	TGCAGTGCACTCGGGGGTCTATATTCACCCCTCCACTTT	CSALGGLYSPLHF
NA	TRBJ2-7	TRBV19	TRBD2	TGTGCCAGTAGGACTAGCGCCGCGAGCGAGCAGTACTTC	CASRTSAASEQYF
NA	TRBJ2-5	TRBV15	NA	TGTGCCACCAGCAGAGAGGGACTTGAGGCAGAGACCCAGTACTTC	CATSREGLEAETQYF
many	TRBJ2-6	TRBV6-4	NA	TGTGCCAGCAGTGACACGATCTTGGGACACCGCGTCCTGACTTTC	CASSDTILGHRVLTF
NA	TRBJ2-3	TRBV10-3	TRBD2	TGTGCCATCAGGCCCGTCGTAGCGGGGGACACAGATACGCAATATTTT	CAIRPVVAGDTDTQYF
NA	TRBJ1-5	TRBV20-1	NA	TGCAGTGCTAGCGACAAGGAGTATCAGCCCCAGCATTTT	CSASDKEYQPQHF
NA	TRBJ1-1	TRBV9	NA	TGTGCCAGCAGCGTAGGTAGGGGGTATACTGAAGCTTTCTTT	CASSVGRGYTEAFF
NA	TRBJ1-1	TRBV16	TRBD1	TGTGCCAGCAGCCAACCCGACAGGGGGCACACTGAAGCTTTCTTT	CASSQPDRGHTEAFF
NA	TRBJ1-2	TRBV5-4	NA	TGTGCCAGCAGCTTGAGGGGTGGAGGGGGTTATGGCTACACCTTC	CASSLRGGGGYGYTF
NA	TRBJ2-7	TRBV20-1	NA	TGCAGTGCTAGAGACAGGGAGTTCGAGCAGTACTTC	CSARDREFEQYF
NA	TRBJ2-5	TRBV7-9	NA	TGTGCCAGCAGCTTCGATTTAACTGGGGAAGAGACCCAGTACTTC	CASSFDLTGEETQYF
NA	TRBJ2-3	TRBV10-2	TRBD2	TGCGCCAGCAGTGGACTAGCGGGGACAGATACGCAGTATTTT	CASSGLAGTDTQYF
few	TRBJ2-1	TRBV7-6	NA	TGTGCCAGCAGCTTGGCAGGACCGATCTCCTACAATGAGCAGTTCTTC	CASSLAGPISYNEQFF
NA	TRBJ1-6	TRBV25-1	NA	TGTGCCAGCAGTGAATCGGGAGGCCAGAATTCACCCCTCCACTTT	CASSESGGQNSPLHF
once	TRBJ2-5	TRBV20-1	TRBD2	TGCAGTGCTCGCGGGACTAGCGGAGAGACCCAGTACTTC	CSARGTSGETQYF
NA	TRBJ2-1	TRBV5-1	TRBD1	TGCGCCAGCGGCCTCGACAGGGGGGGCTCCGGTGAGCAGTTCTTC	CASGLDRGGSGEQFF
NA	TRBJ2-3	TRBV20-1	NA	TGCAGTGCTTGGGGGGACGGCGATACGCAGTATTTT	CSAWGDGDTQYF
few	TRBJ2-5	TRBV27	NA	TGTGCCAGCAGCCTAACCGGGGGACAGCAAGAGACCCAGTACTTC	CASSLTGGQQETQYF
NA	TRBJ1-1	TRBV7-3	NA	TGTGCCAGCAGCTTAGGCGGGGAAACTGAAGCTTTCTTT	CASSLGGETEAFF
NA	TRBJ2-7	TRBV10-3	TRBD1	TGTGCCATCAGTGAGTGGGCACAGGGGGCAGTCACCTACGAGCAGTACTTC	CAISEWAQGAVTYEQYF
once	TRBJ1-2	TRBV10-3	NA	TGTGCCATCAGTGAGGTGAGAACCGGCTACACCTTC	CAISEVRTGYTF
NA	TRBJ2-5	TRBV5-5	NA	TGTGCCAGCAGCTTGGCACCGCCGGAGACCCAGTACTTC	CASSLAPPETQYF
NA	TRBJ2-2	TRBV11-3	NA	TGTGCCAGCAGCTCTTGGACGGAGAACACCGGGGAGCTGTTTTTT	CASSSWTENTGELFF
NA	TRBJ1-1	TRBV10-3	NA	TGTGCCATCAGGGACGCTCGGTGGGGAGACACTGAAGCTTTCTTT	CAIRDARWGDTEAFF
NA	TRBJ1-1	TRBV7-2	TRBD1	TGTGCCAGCAGCTGGGGACAGATGAACACTGAAGCTTTCTTT	CASSWGQMNTEAFF
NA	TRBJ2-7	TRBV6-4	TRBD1	TGTGCCAGCACCCCGGACAGGGGACCCTACGAGCAGTACTTC	CASTPDRGPYEQYF
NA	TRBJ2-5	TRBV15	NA	TGTGCCACCAGCCCCGATCAGGGGAGGGAGACCCAGTACTTC	CATSPDQGRETQYF
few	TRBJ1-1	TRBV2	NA	TGTGCCAGCAGCCGATCCACAGGGAGAGGGACTGAAGCTTTCTTT	CASSRSTGRGTEAFF
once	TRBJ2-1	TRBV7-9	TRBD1	TGTGCCAGCAGCTTCGGACAGGGGGCTGGCAATGAGCAGTTCTTC	CASSFGQGAGNEQFF
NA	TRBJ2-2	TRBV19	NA	TGTGCCAGTAGGATTATTAACACCGGGGAGCTGTTTTTT	CASRIINTGELFF
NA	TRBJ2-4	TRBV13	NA	TGTGCCAGCAGCTTATACAACATTCAGTACTTC	CASSLYNIQYF
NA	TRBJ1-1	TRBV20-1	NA	TGCAGTGCTAGATTTAACACTGAAGCTTTCTTT	CSARFNTEAFF
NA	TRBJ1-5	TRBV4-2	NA	TGTGCCAGCAGCCAAGAACCCAGCAATCAGCCCCAGCATTTT	CASSQEPSNQPQHF